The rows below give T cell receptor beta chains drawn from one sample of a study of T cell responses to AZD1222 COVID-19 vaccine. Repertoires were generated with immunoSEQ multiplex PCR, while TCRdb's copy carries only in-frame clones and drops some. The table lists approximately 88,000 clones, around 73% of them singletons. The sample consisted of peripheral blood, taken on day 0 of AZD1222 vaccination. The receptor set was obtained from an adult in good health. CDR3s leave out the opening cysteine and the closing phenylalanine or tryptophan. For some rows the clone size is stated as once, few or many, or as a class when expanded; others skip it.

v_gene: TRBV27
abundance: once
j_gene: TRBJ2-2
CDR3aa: ASRPSGTVGGELF

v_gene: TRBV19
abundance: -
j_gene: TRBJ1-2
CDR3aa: ARGGTGAPRRSGYT

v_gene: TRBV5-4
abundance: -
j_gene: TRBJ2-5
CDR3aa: ASSSLGGASQETQY

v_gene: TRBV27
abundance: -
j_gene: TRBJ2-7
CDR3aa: ASSPYLGNGPLEQY

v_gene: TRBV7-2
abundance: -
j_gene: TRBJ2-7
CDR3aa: ASSSTPRGQGVYEQY

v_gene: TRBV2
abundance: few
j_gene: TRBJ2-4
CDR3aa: ASSGGTGNTKNIQY

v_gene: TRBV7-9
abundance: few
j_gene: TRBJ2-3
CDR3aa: ASSSQLGGRGTDTQY

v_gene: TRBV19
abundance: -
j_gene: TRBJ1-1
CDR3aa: ASTPQTANTEAF

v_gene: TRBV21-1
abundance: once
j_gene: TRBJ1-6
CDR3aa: ASRVRTGTGFHSPLH

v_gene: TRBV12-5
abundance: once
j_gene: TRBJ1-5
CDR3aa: ASGFRDNQPQH

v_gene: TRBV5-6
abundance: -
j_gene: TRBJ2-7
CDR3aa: ASSLLRHREDEQY

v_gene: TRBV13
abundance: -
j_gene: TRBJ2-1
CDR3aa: ASSLSAGGNEQF

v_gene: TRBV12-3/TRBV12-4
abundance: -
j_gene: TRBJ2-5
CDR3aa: ASTRDRETQY

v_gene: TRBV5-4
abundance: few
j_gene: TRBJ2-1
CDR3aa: ASSPPGLVGDYNEQF

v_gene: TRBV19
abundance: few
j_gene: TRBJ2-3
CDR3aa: ATSYSGQGMYTQY

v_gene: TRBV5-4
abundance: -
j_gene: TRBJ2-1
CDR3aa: ASSRQRGYNEQF

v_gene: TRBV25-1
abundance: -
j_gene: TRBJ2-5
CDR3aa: ASSEPTGEETQY

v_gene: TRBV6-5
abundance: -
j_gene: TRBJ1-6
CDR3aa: AGSYLGQGHAPLH

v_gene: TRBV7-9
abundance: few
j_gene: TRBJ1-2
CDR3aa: ASSPGQGTYGYT

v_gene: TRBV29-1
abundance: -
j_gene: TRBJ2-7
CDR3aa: SVEGQGAYEQY

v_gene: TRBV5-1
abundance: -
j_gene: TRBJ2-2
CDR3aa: ASRAHPGVTGELF

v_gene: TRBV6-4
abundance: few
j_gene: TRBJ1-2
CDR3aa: ASSPGTAYYGYT

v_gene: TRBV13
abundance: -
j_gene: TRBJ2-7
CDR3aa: ASSLEPSGSYEQY

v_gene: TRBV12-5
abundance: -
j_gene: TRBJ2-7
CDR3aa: ASGLARYEQY

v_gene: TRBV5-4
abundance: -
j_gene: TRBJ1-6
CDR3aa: ASSLGISYNSPLH

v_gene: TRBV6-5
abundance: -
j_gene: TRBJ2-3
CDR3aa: AIFLWRTSTDTQY

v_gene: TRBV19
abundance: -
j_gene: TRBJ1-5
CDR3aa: ASSMTVLSNQPQH

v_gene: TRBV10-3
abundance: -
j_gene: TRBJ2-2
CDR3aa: AIRPTGYTGELF

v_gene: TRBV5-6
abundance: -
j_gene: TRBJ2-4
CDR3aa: ASSLGTGYVGNIQY

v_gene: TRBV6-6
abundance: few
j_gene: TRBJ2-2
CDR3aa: ASSSERTNTGELF

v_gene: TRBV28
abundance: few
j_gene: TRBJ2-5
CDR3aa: ASSLPGQETQY

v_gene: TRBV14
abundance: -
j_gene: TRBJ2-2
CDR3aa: ASSQPGKGEVGELF

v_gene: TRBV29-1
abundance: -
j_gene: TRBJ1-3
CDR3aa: SVEEGGNTIY

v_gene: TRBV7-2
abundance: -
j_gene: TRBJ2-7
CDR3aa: ASSLTWGGYYEQY

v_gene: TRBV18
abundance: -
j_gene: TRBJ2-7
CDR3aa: ASSPGLRGYEQY

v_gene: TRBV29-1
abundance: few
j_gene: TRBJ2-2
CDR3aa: SVGLAGGTGELF

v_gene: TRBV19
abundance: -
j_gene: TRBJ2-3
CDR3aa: ASSIKLRPSTDTQY

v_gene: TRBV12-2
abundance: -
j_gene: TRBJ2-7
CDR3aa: ASRPTLADTTYEQY

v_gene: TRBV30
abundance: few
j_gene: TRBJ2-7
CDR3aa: AWRDPGRPYEQY

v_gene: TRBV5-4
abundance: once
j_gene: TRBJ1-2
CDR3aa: ASSLGGYYGYT

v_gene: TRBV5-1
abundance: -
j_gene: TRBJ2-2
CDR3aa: ASSFLGSHTGELF

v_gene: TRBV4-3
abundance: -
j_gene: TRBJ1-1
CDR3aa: ASSQGLMNTEAF

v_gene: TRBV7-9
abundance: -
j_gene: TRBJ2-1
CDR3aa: ATTQGAGETDEQF

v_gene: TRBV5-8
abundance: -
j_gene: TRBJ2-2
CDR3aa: ASSSGRINTGELF